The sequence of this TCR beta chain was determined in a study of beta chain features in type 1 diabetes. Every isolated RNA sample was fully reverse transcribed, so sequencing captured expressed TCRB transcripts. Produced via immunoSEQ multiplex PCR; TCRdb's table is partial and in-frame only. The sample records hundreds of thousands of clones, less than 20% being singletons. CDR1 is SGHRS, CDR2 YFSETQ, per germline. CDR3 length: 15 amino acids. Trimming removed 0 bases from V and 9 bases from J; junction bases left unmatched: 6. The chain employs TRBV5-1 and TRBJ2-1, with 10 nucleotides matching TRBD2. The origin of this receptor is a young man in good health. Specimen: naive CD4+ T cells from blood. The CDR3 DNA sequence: TGCGCCAGCAGCTTGGTACTAGCGGGGTTCGCTGAGCAGTTCTTC. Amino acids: CASSLVLAGFAEQFF. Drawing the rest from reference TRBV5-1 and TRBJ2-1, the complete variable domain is KAGVTQTPRYLIKTRGQQVTLSCSPISGHRSVSWYQQTPGQGLQFLFEYFSETQRNKGNFPGRFSGRQFSNSRSEMNVSTLELGDSALYLCASSLVLAGFAEQFFGPGTRLTVL.